A single sample is the source of the 22 T cell receptor beta chains below, sequenced in a study of shared clonotypes between healthy human individuals. Profiled with immunoSEQ multiplex PCR; TCRdb holds only in-frame clones, not every one. Of 2,500,000 or so clones in the sample, over 85% are singletons; the top ten hold roughly 0.36%. The sequencing sample was made of naive CD4+ T cells from PBMCs. Subset of the sample: CD45RA+ positively selected. The receptors derive from a man younger than 30 in good health. Some clones in this sample may be carry-over from other donors' samples.

The chain employs TRBV6-1 and TRBJ2-7; 9 bases are shared with TRBD2. J lost 5 bases, V lost 7 bases, and 12 bases had no gene match. This CDR3 region has 15 residues. Germline V gene lookup returns CDR1 MNHNS and CDR2 SASEGT. The CDR3 sequence is CASKRLAGELNEQYF. Written as DNA, the CDR3 is TGTGCCAGCAAAAGGTTAGCGGGAGAACTCAACGAGCAGTACTTC.

The J gene is TRBJ2-7, the V gene TRBV6-1; D not resolved. Germline V gives CDR1 MNHNS, CDR2 SASEGT. This CDR3 region has 13 residues. Trimming removed 5 bases at V and 3 bases at J, with 11 bases between. The CDR3 DNA follows: TGTGCCAGCAGTACCGTTTGGGGCTACGAGCAGTACTTC. Translated, it gives CASSTVWGYEQYF.

The chain employs TRBV1 and TRBJ2-3; the table assigns TRBD2, which was not confirmed against the DNA. TRBV1 represents a pseudogene. The CDR3 length is 16 residues. CDR3: CTSPTWWAGATDTQYF. Here the CDR3 DNA reads TGCACCAGCCCCACGTGGTGGGCGGGGGCCACAGATACGCAGTATTTT.

The rearrangement joins TRBV5-1 to TRBJ1-1; no reliable D call. Germline CDR1 and CDR2: SGHRS and YFSETQ. The CDR3 has 15 amino acids. V lost 4 bases to trimming and J lost 0 bases, with 13 bases between them. The CDR3 nucleotides are TGCGCCAGCAGCCGACAAACCGGTATGAACACTGAAGCTTTCTTT. Amino acid sequence: CASSRQTGMNTEAFF.

The CDR3 DNA reads as TGTGCCAGCAGGAGACCGGGACACACTGAAGCTTTCTTT. Protein: CASRRPGHTEAFF. This chain joins TRBV6-5 and TRBJ1-1; possible D gene TRBD1, 5 bases. V lost 6 bases and J 3 bases, leaving 11 bases between the germline ends. Germline CDR1 is MNHEY and CDR2 is SVGAGI. The CDR3 contains 13 residues.

The chain employs TRBV7-3 and TRBJ2-1, with TRBD2 matching over 13 bases. Per germline, CDR1 SGHTA and CDR2 FQGTGA. This CDR3 is built from 16 residues. With 4 bases clipped from V and 7 bases from J, the junction kept 7 bases outside the gene matches. The CDR3 DNA is TGTGCCAGCAGCTCCACGACTAGCGGGAGGATAAATGAGCAGTTCTTC. Translation gives CASSSTTSGRINEQFF.

The chain uses TRBV29-1 and TRBJ2-2; weak D call: TRBD2 (5 bases). CDR1 SQVTM and CDR2 ANQGSEA come from the germline V gene. The ends were cut back, 6 bases at V and 6 bases at J, with 11 bases in the middle. The CDR3 runs 12 residues. The DNA for the CDR3 is TGCAGCGTAACCCTAGCCGCCGGGGAGCTGTTTTTT. This codes for CSVTLAAGELFF.

Here the CDR3 DNA reads TGCGCCAGCAGCCAAGGACAGGGAAGCAATCAGCCCCAGCATTTT. This translates into CASSQGQGSNQPQHF. The rearrangement uses TRBV4-1 and TRBJ1-5, with 7 bases lining up with TRBD1. The junction had 1 base not matched to a gene; V was cut back by 1 base and J by 1 base. Germline V gene data show CDR1 as MGHRA and CDR2 as YSYEKL. This CDR3 spans 15 amino acids.

The chain combines TRBV27 with TRBJ2-3, with 12 bases fitting TRBD2. The J segment lost 4 bases and the V segment lost 8 bases, leaving 16 bases of the junction unmatched. Germline CDR1 and CDR2: MNHEY and SMNVEV (reference sequence). The CDR3 has 18 amino acids. The CDR3 here is CASADLILAGGTADTQYF. The CDR3 DNA reads as TGTGCCAGCGCCGACCTAATACTAGCGGGAGGAACCGCAGATACGCAGTATTTT.

This sequence joins TRBV19 and TRBJ1-5; 7 bases line up with TRBD1. After removal of 5 bases from V and 4 bases from J, the junction contained 8 bases not matched to a gene. CDR1 is LNHDA and CDR2 is SQIVND in the germline V gene (reference sequence). The CDR3 runs to 15 residues. The CDR3 protein is CASSPRQGRNQPQHF. The CDR3 DNA sequence: TGTGCCAGTAGTCCCCGACAGGGTCGGAATCAGCCCCAGCATTTT.

CDR3 residues: CASTLSLATTYEQYF. DNA of the CDR3: TGTGCCAGCACCCTCAGCCTCGCCACCACCTACGAGCAGTACTTC. J is TRBJ2-7 and V is TRBV7-2; the D is unclear. The CDR3 has 15 residues. Germline CDR1 reads SGHTA; CDR2 reads FQGNSA. V was pared by 7 bases and J by 2 bases, with 18 bases between.

This chain connects TRBV7-2 to TRBJ2-7; D not certain. The V end was cut by 0 bases, the J end by 3 bases, with 9 bases between. Germline loops: CDR1 SGHTA, CDR2 FQGNSA. This CDR3 has 14 amino acids. CDR3 residues: CASSLAFQNYEQYF. CDR3 DNA sequence: TGTGCCAGCAGCTTAGCGTTCCAGAACTACGAGCAGTACTTC. The full variable domain, in which reference TRBV7-2 and TRBJ2-7 provide the parts outside the CDR3, is GAGVSQSPSNKVTEKGKDVELRCDPISGHTALYWYRQSLGQGLEFLIYFQGNSAPDKSGLPSDRFSAERTGGSVSTLTIQRTQQEDSAVYLCASSLAFQNYEQYFGPGTRLTVT.

The chain couples TRBV30 to TRBJ2-7; tentatively, D is TRBD2 (5 bases). Trimming left V 8 bases short and J 2 bases short, with 16 bases between. The CDR3 spans 13 residues. Germline V gene sequence: CDR1 GTSNPN, CDR2 SVGIG (reference sequence). The CDR3 DNA reads TGTGCCCAGGCAAGGGAGATCCCCTACGAGCAGTACTTC. It specifies CAQAREIPYEQYF.

The chain combines TRBV14 with TRBJ2-6; TRBD1 is a possible D gene (5 bases). V was pared by 3 bases and J by 0 bases, with 9 bases between. The germline gives CDR1 SGHDN, CDR2 FVKESK. There are 16 residues in the CDR3. CDR3 DNA: TGTGCCAGCAGCCAGTACAGGAGCTCTGGGGCCAACGTCCTGACTTTC. This encodes CASSQYRSSGANVLTF.

V is TRBV6-6 and J is TRBJ1-2; D gene unclear. Per germline, CDR1 MNHNY and CDR2 SVGAGI (reference sequence). The CDR3 is 12 amino acids. Trimming cost V 6 bases and J 10 bases, with 15 bases left between them. CDR3 amino acids: CASSGRGNDYTF. The CDR3 coding sequence is TGTGCCAGCAGCGGGAGAGGGAATGACTACACCTTC.

Comment on this clone: Other DNA sequences from this sample encode an identical CDR3 as well. The J gene is TRBJ2-3, the V gene TRBV7-3; tentatively, D is TRBD2 (6 bases). Trimming pared 8 bases from V and 1 base from J, leaving 10 bases between. The germline gives CDR1 SGHTA, CDR2 FQGTGA. There are 13 residues in the CDR3. This chain's CDR3 is CASGTGGTDTQYF. CDR3 DNA sequence: TGTGCCAGCGGGACGGGAGGCACAGATACGCAGTATTTT.

V usage is TRBV10-3 and J usage is TRBJ2-6, with a tentative D call TRBD1 (5 bases). Germline lookup yields CDR1 ENHRY and CDR2 SYGVKD. This CDR3 contains 17 residues. Trimming shortened V by 0 bases and J by 0 bases, and 9 bases separated the two germline ends. DNA for the CDR3: TGTGCCATCAGTGAGTCGGTGACAGACTCTGGGGCCAACGTCCTGACTTTC. Protein product: CAISESVTDSGANVLTF.

This rearrangement joins TRBV7-3 to TRBJ2-1; 11 nucleotides agree with TRBD1. The CDR3 has 16 residues. Germline-derived CDR1 and CDR2 are SGHTA and FQGTGA. Trimming cost V 5 bases and J 7 bases; bases outside gene matches: 10. The CDR3 region has the DNA TGTGCCAGCAGCATCATCGGGACAGGGGGGCTGAATGAGCAGTTCTTC. As protein: CASSIIGTGGLNEQFF.

This chain joins TRBV30 and TRBJ1-2; 7 bases are shared with TRBD1. The CDR3 contains 11 residues. Per the germline V gene, CDR1 is GTSNPN and CDR2 is SVGIG (reference sequence). V was clipped by 7 bases and J by 9 bases; unmatched bases: 8. CDR3 sequence (DNA): TGTGCCTCATACAGGGGAGGGAGCTACACCTTC. Its protein product is CASYRGGSYTF.

The chain links TRBV7-2 to TRBJ2-2; no reliable D call. The V gene lost 3 bases and the J gene lost 4 bases, with 12 bases spanning the gap. The CDR3 length is 15 residues. From germline, CDR1 is SGHTA and CDR2 FQGNSA. CDR3 sequence reads: CASSFGQARTGELFF. The CDR3 nucleotides are TGTGCCAGCAGCTTTGGGCAGGCGCGCACCGGGGAGCTGTTTTTT.

The sample holds one count of this clone. The chain joins TRBV2 to TRBJ1-1; D might be TRBD1 (6 bases). This CDR3 has 15 residues. Germline V gives CDR1 SNHLY, CDR2 FYNNEI. V was clipped by 7 bases and J by 1 base, with 16 bases between them. The CDR3: CASTRGRVPNTEAFF. In nucleotides, the CDR3 is TGTGCCAGCACCAGGGGACGGGTCCCGAACACTGAAGCTTTCTTT.

Concerning this clone: Within the sample, other DNA sequences also encode this same CDR3. The chain combines TRBV6-5 with TRBJ1-5; TRBD1 matches at 7 bases. The CDR3 covers 13 residues. J gave up 6 bases and V 6 bases, and 5 bases lay outside the gene matches. Germline V gene lookup returns CDR1 MNHEY and CDR2 SVGAGI. The CDR3 sequence: CASSDRVGQPQHF. The CDR3 nucleotides read TGTGCCAGCAGCGACAGGGTGGGTCAGCCCCAGCATTTT.